This is a list of T cell receptor beta chains from one sample in a study of blood T cell repertoires in COVID-19. The assay was immunoSEQ multiplex PCR, and TCRdb's table has in-frame clones only and misses some. Altogether roughly 440,000 clones are present, about 91% being singletons, with the ten largest covering over 9.5%. What was sequenced was peripheral blood. These receptors all stem from a woman aged 50 to 60 with COVID-19, enrolled during active disease. The CDR3 runs from the conserved cysteine through the conserved F or W. Each record gives: J gene, V gene, D gene, clone size, CDR3 DNA, CDR3 protein. D genes are given only for firm matches. Only some rows state a clone size, as once, few, many or a class for expanded clones.

>TRBJ1-1|TRBV3-1/TRBV3-2|-|-
TGTGCCAGCAGCCAAGGAGGTCGGGGGGCGGTCGAAGCTTTCTTT
CASSQGGRGAVEAFF
>TRBJ1-5|TRBV6-5|TRBD1|-
TGTGCCAGCAGTCGACAGGGGGGTAGCAATCAGCCCCAGCATTTT
CASSRQGGSNQPQHF
>TRBJ2-7|TRBV30|TRBD1|-
TGTGCCTGCCTTGGGACAGGGGACGAGCAGTACTTC
CACLGTGDEQYF
>TRBJ1-1|TRBV6-5|-|once
TGTGCCAGCAGTTACGGGCCGAACACTGAAGCTTTCTTT
CASSYGPNTEAFF
>TRBJ2-3|TRBV10-3|TRBD2|-
TGTGCCATCAGTCCGACTAGCGGGGGGTATGATACGCAGTATTTT
CAISPTSGGYDTQYF
>TRBJ2-7|TRBV19|TRBD1|-
TGTGCCAGTAGTATACGGCAGGGGGCCGCCGAGCAGTACTTC
CASSIRQGAAEQYF
>TRBJ2-3|TRBV30|TRBD2|-
TGTGCCTGGAGTGTAAGCGGGGGATGGGGCACAGATACGCAGTATTTT
CAWSVSGGWGTDTQYF
>TRBJ1-1|TRBV3-1/TRBV3-2|-|-
TGTGCCAGCAGCCCAGAGGGAGGTCGATCTGAAGCTTTCTTT
CASSPEGGRSEAFF
>TRBJ2-2|TRBV24-1|TRBD1|once
TGTGCCACCAGTGGCTCGGGACAGGGGGCCTCCGGGGAGCTGTTTTTT
CATSGSGQGASGELFF
>TRBJ2-5|TRBV5-1|TRBD2|many
TGCGCCAGCAGTCGTATTATAGCGGGGGGGCCTGAAGAGACCCAGTACTTC
CASSRIIAGGPEETQYF
>TRBJ2-5|TRBV5-4|-|-
TGTGCCAGCAGCTCCGGGGGCCAAGAGACCCAGTACTTC
CASSSGGQETQYF
>TRBJ1-6|TRBV5-4|-|-
TGTGCCAGCAGCTTGGTACAGTTTAATTCACCCCTCCACTTT
CASSLVQFNSPLHF
>TRBJ1-1|TRBV10-3|TRBD1|-
TGTGCCACCACGCCGGGACAGACCGTCACTGAAGCTTTCTTT
CATTPGQTVTEAFF
>TRBJ1-3|TRBV27|TRBD1|-
TGTGCCAGCAGTCCTCGGACAGGCACCAGAATAGACACCATATATTTT
CASSPRTGTRIDTIYF